The 27 T cell receptor beta chains given below trace back to one sample, sequenced in a study of blood T cell repertoires in COVID-19. Data came from immunoSEQ multiplex PCR; TCRdb stores just in-frame clones and leaves some out. The sample gives around 180,000 clones, about 74% of which show up once; less than 3% is in the top ten. Material for sequencing was peripheral blood. The receptor source for this set is a woman aged 80 or over with acute or convalescent COVID-19.

This chain connects TRBV27 to TRBJ2-1, with D maybe TRBD2 (6 bases). The germline V gene encodes CDR1 MNHEY and CDR2 SMNVEV (reference sequence). Trimming took off 2 bases at V and 4 bases at J, with 18 bases between the two ends. The CDR3 consists of 17 residues. CDR3 region: CASSLGSLRDRYNEQFF. DNA of the CDR3: TGTGCCAGCAGTTTAGGTTCTTTGCGGGATCGTTACAATGAGCAGTTCTTC.

The chain recombines TRBV4-2 with TRBJ1-4, with 10 bases identical to TRBD1. V lost 3 bases to trimming and J lost 2 bases; unmatched junction nucleotides: 3. Germline V gene sequence: CDR1 LGHNA, CDR2 YNFKEQ. There are 16 residues in the CDR3. CDR3 amino acids: CASSHGQGGTNEKLFF. The CDR3 nucleotides read TGTGCCAGCAGCCACGGACAGGGGGGTACTAATGAAAAACTGTTTTTT.

The chain employs TRBV5-1 and TRBJ2-1; 12 bases match TRBD2. The germline V gene encodes CDR1 SGHRS and CDR2 YFSETQ. The CDR3 loop spans 16 amino acids. Trimming took 0 bases from V and 8 from J; bases not matched to a gene: 6. DNA of the CDR3: TGCGCCAGCAGCTTGGGTCTAGCGGGAGGGCTGGATGAGCAGTTCTTC. It encodes CASSLGLAGGLDEQFF.

This clone was counted ten times or more. This chain joins TRBV19 and TRBJ2-7; no reliable D call. CDR1 is LNHDA, CDR2 SQIVND, per germline (reference sequence). V dropped 3 bases and J dropped 0 bases, with 15 bases sitting between them. The CDR3 extends over 16 amino acids. The CDR3 protein is CASSIGRGLSSYEQYF. In DNA, the CDR3 is TGTGCCAGTAGTATTGGTCGAGGCCTTAGCTCCTACGAGCAGTACTTC.

The J gene is TRBJ2-7, the V gene TRBV5-4, with 9 bases lining up with TRBD2. Germline V CDR1 and CDR2: SGHNT, YYREEE (reference sequence). The V segment lost 4 bases and the J segment 3 bases; nucleotides outside the gene matches: 23. This CDR3 has 20 amino acids. CDR3 loop: CASSGRGGRSIAGEYYEQYF. The CDR3 bases are TGTGCCAGCAGCGGAAGGGGAGGAAGATCCATAGCGGGAGAGTACTACGAGCAGTACTTC.

This clone was seen just once. The CDR3 is CASKQGGNQPQHF. CDR3 DNA: TGTGCCAGCAAACAGGGTGGCAATCAGCCCCAGCATTTT. V and J are TRBV28 and TRBJ1-5, with D maybe TRBD1 (6 bases). Germline loops: CDR1 MDHEN, CDR2 SYDVKM. V was trimmed by 7 bases and J by 2 bases, leaving 9 bases between them. The CDR3 is 13 amino acids.

V and J are TRBV29-1 and TRBJ2-1; 8 bases are shared with TRBD2. The germline CDR1 and CDR2 sequences are SQVTM and ANQGSEA. J was trimmed by 3 bases and V by 3 bases; bases with no gene match: 10. The CDR3 runs 16 residues. This chain's CDR3 is CSVEGFSSGNYNEQFF. The DNA of the CDR3 is TGCAGCGTTGAGGGGTTCAGTAGCGGGAACTACAATGAGCAGTTCTTC.

The rearrangement joins TRBV10-2 to TRBJ2-2; 7 bases are a match to TRBD1. The CDR3 runs 15 residues. The V gene end was trimmed by 7 bases and the J gene end by 4 bases; junction bases not matched to a gene: 9. CDR1 is WSHSY and CDR2 is SAAADI in the germline V gene. The CDR3 is CASKLRGGSTGELFF. The CDR3 DNA reads TGCGCCAGCAAACTACGAGGGGGCTCCACCGGGGAGCTGTTTTTT.

V and J are TRBV14 and TRBJ2-3, with TRBD2 identical over 9 bases. Germline assignment: CDR1 SGHDN and CDR2 FVKESK. The J segment lost 7 bases and the V segment lost 4 bases, leaving 9 bases of the junction unmatched. The CDR3 is 15 residues long. CDR3 DNA: TGTGCCAGCAGCCCCTTAGCGGGAGCTGCCTATACGCAGTATTTT. Translated, it gives CASSPLAGAAYTQYF.

V gene TRBV11-2 combines with J gene TRBJ2-1, with 8 positions matching TRBD2. The CDR3 is 14 amino acids. J was trimmed by 7 bases and V by 5 bases; bases with no gene match: 7. CDR1 SGHAT and CDR2 FQNNGV come from the germline V gene. Here the CDR3 reads CASSRGAGVNEQFF. For the CDR3, the DNA is TGTGCCAGCAGCAGGGGAGCGGGGGTAAATGAGCAGTTCTTC.

The chain recombines TRBV28 with TRBJ1-5, with 8 bases aligning to TRBD1. The CDR3 covers 16 residues. From germline, CDR1 is MDHEN and CDR2 SYDVKM. V was pared by 6 bases and J by 3 bases, with 10 bases of the junction left unmatched. The CDR3 nucleotides are TGTGCCAGCAGCATGATGACAGGGGCGACCAATCAGCCCCAGCATTTT. It specifies CASSMMTGATNQPQHF.

J is TRBJ2-2 and V is TRBV6-4; 13 positions agree with TRBD2. The CDR3 has 16 amino acids. Germline V CDR1 and CDR2: MRHNA, SNTAGT. Germline trimming cut 11 bases from V and 7 bases from J; bases unmatched to any gene: 13. Written as DNA, the CDR3 is TGTGCCGGAAACCTCGGACTAGCGGGAGTAAGCGGGGAGCTGTTTTTT. It translates to CAGNLGLAGVSGELFF.

This sequence joins TRBV9 and TRBJ1-4; D remains ambiguous. Germline CDR1 and CDR2: SGDLS and YYNGEE. Trimming shortened V by 3 bases and J by 0 bases, and 9 bases separated the two germline ends. The CDR3 is 15 residues long. DNA for the CDR3: TGTGCCAGCAGCGCCTACAGTGCAACTAATGAAAAACTGTTTTTT. Translating it yields CASSAYSATNEKLFF.

Here the CDR3 reads CASDCWASGILCYEQYF. In nucleotides, the CDR3 is TGCGCCAGCGACTGTTGGGCTAGCGGCATTCTTTGCTACGAGCAGTACTTC. The V gene is TRBV5-1, the J gene TRBJ2-7, with 7 bases that match TRBD2. The CDR3 contains 17 residues. Looked up from germline, CDR1 is SGHRS and CDR2 is YFSETQ. V lost 7 bases, J lost 3 bases, and 19 bases stayed unmatched. The full variable domain, its missing parts supplied by reference TRBV5-1 and TRBJ2-7, is KAGVTQTPRYLIKTRGQQVTLSCSPISGHRSVSWYQQTPGQGLQFLFEYFSETQRNKGNFPGRFSGRQFSNSRSEMNVSTLELGDSALYLCASDCWASGILCYEQYFGPGTRLTVT.

J is TRBJ2-3 and V is TRBV18, with TRBD1 matching over 9 bases. With 3 bases clipped from V and 4 bases from J, the junction kept 5 bases outside the gene matches. The CDR3 contains 15 residues. CDR1 is KGHSH, CDR2 LQKENI, per germline. CDR3 region: CASSPRTGEPDTQYF. As DNA, the CDR3 is TGTGCCAGCTCACCGCGGACAGGGGAGCCAGATACGCAGTATTTT.

The V call is TRBV27, the J call TRBJ1-5; D uncertain. V gave up 2 bases and J gave up 4 bases, with 12 bases separating them. Germline assignment: CDR1 MNHEY and CDR2 SMNVEV (reference sequence). The CDR3 length is 15 residues. The CDR3 is CASSLGSEFNQPQHF. CDR3 in DNA: TGTGCCAGCAGTTTAGGGAGTGAATTTAATCAGCCCCAGCATTTT.

The chain recombines TRBV9 with TRBJ2-3; D is unclear. The CDR3 totals 15 residues. Germline CDR1 and CDR2: SGDLS and YYNGEE. Trimming stripped 2 bases from V and 0 bases from J, with 10 bases between. Written as DNA, the CDR3 is TGTGCCAGCAGCGTCCAGGCCGCTAGCACAGATACGCAGTATTTT. As protein: CASSVQAASTDTQYF.

The CDR3 coding sequence is TGTGCCAGCAGAACCGGACGGACGGGGAGCCGCGGGGAGCTGTTTTTT. This gives the protein CASRTGRTGSRGELFF. This chain joins TRBV27 and TRBJ2-2; perhaps TRBD2 as D (5 bases). V lost 6 bases, J lost 7 bases, and 21 bases lay in between. The CDR3 has 16 amino acids. The germline V gene has CDR1 MNHEY and CDR2 SMNVEV (reference sequence).

The sample holds a few counts of this clone. The chain couples TRBV5-6 to TRBJ2-7, with 9 nucleotides matching TRBD2. Trimming took 0 bases from V and 7 from J; bases not matched to a gene: 8. The CDR3 is 15 residues long. Per the germline V gene, CDR1 is SGHDT and CDR2 is YYEEEE. For the CDR3, the DNA is TGTGCCAGCAGCTTGGAGGTCAGCGGGAGGAGGGAGCAGTACTTC. Protein: CASSLEVSGRREQYF.

The chain carries TRBV5-4 and TRBJ1-4; the match to TRBD1 covers 9 bases. In germline, CDR1 is SGHNT, CDR2 YYREEE (reference sequence). V dropped 4 bases and J dropped 7; count of bases not matched to a gene: 5. The CDR3 spans 14 residues. The CDR3 bases are TGTGCCAGCAGCCCAACAGGGGGCAGTGAAAAACTGTTTTTT. Its protein is CASSPTGGSEKLFF.

This rearrangement joins TRBV6-2 or TRBV6-3 to TRBJ2-2, with a weak D call TRBD1 (6 bases). This CDR3 spans 15 amino acids. The germline gives CDR1 MNHEY, CDR2 SVGEGT. The V end was cut by 5 bases, the J end by 3 bases, with 13 bases between. Here the CDR3 reads CASSQQGSYTGELFF. CDR3 DNA: TGTGCCAGCAGTCAACAGGGATCTTACACCGGGGAGCTGTTTTTT.

The J gene is TRBJ2-2, the V gene TRBV23-1, with 7 bases matching TRBD2. TRBV23-1 falls under the ORF class, with uncertain function. This CDR3 contains 13 residues. Losses at the gene ends were 10 bases for V and 3 bases for J; bases not matched to a gene: 5. The CDR3 is CATRESDTGELFF. Here the CDR3 DNA reads TGCGCCACGCGGGAGTCGGACACCGGGGAGCTGTTTTTT.

This clone was seen only a few times. The chain joins TRBV5-5 to TRBJ2-6, with TRBD1 matching 7 bases. The CDR3 contains 17 residues. Trimming cost V 2 bases and J 2 bases; bases outside gene matches: 7. Germline V gene sequence: CDR1 SGHKS, CDR2 YYEKEE (reference sequence). The DNA for the CDR3 is TGTGCCAGCAGCTTTCTAGGGACAGAGGCTGGGGCCAACGTCCTGACTTTC. It is translated as CASSFLGTEAGANVLTF.

The chain combines TRBV4-1 with TRBJ2-3, with unresolved D. Trimming stripped 7 bases from V and 3 bases from J, with 23 bases between. CDR1 is MGHRA and CDR2 is YSYEKL in the germline V gene. The length of the CDR3 is 17 residues. CDR3 amino acids: CASNPMIARSRTDTQYF. CDR3 sequence (DNA): TGCGCCAGCAACCCCATGATCGCTAGGAGTAGGACAGATACGCAGTATTTT.

This clone was seen more than once but under ten times. The V call is TRBV30, the J call TRBJ1-5, with D possibly being TRBD1 (6 bases). V was clipped by 1 base and J by 5 bases, with 9 bases between them. The CDR3 has 13 amino acids. The V gene's germline CDR1 is GTSNPN and CDR2 SVGIG (reference sequence). CDR3 loop: CAWSGQDDQPQHF. Written as DNA, the CDR3 is TGTGCCTGGAGTGGACAGGACGATCAGCCCCAGCATTTT.

The V gene is TRBV27, the J gene TRBJ1-1; D unresolved. The V end was cut by 6 bases, the J end by 1 base, with 6 bases between. The CDR3 extends over 12 amino acids. Germline V gives CDR1 MNHEY, CDR2 SMNVEV (reference sequence). Here the CDR3 DNA reads TGTGCCAGCAGGAGGGCGAACACTGAAGCTTTCTTT. Translating gives CASRRANTEAFF.

The chain links TRBV28 to TRBJ2-1; 8 bases map to TRBD2. The V segment lost 10 bases and the J segment 4 bases; nucleotides outside the gene matches: 9. CDR3 length equals 14 residues. The germline CDR1 and CDR2 sequences are MDHEN and SYDVKM. The CDR3: CATRGGNFYNEQFF. CDR3 sequence (DNA): TGTGCCACCCGGGGGGGGAACTTTTACAATGAGCAGTTCTTC.